This T cell receptor (beta chain) was captured in a study of T-cell reconstitution after alpha-beta-depleted transplantation in children. As it was prepared, the TCRbeta library received unique molecular identifiers. TCRdb reprocessed the PCR reads with MiXCR, giving one entry per CDR3 protein. The sample consists of around 670,000 distinct CDR3 sequences, roughly 14% of them appearing once. Study-wide results and caveats: The study traced high day-60 TCRbeta diversity in some patients to surviving recipient T cells and thymic progenitors.

V was shortened by 7 bases and J by 7 bases, with 17 bases between the two germline ends. The CDR3 is made up of 13 amino acids. The sample holds a few counts of this clonotype. The antigen is unknown. The chain combines TRBV12-3 or TRBV12-4 with TRBJ2-7, with a tentative D call TRBD1 (6 bases). The sequence derives from a girl between 2 and 10 years old with congenital amegakaryocytic thrombocytopenia, due to receive a stem cell transplant. The specimen was PBMCs, collected before TCRalphabeta/CD19-depleted stem cell transplant. CDR3 amino acids: CASKRTVTAEQYF. The CDR3 bases are TGTGCCAGCAAGAGGACAGTTACTGCGGAGCAGTACTTC.